The 3 T cell receptor beta chains in this list originate from one sample, sequenced in a study of cytomegalovirus exposure and HLA in healthy donors. Vbeta (60) and Jbeta (13) primers were used in the PCR. Repertoires were generated with immunoSEQ multiplex PCR, while TCRdb's copy carries only in-frame clones and drops some. The data hold over 150,000 clones, with around 80% observed a single time. Sequences were obtained from PBMCs. The receptors originated from a male donor in good health and CMV-seronegative.

This sequence joins TRBV5-1 and TRBJ1-5; no clear D gene. This CDR3 contains 15 residues. The V end lost 0 bases, the J end lost 3 bases, and 10 bases lay between the germline ends. Germline CDR1 is SGHRS and CDR2 is YFSETQ. CDR3 loop: CASSLGGSDNQPQHF. The CDR3 region has the DNA TGCGCCAGCAGCTTGGGAGGGTCGGACAATCAGCCCCAGCATTTT.

The chain couples TRBV11-1 to TRBJ1-2, with a weak D call TRBD1 (6 bases). CDR1 and CDR2 (germline): SGHAT, FQDESV (reference sequence). The CDR3 totals 14 residues. Deletions cut 2 bases from V and 6 bases from J, with 13 bases between. The CDR3 spells CASSLWQGSDGYTF. CDR3 nucleotides: TGTGCCAGCAGCTTATGGCAGGGGTCCGATGGCTACACCTTC.

The rearrangement joins TRBV10-3 to TRBJ2-3, with D possibly matching TRBD2 (5 bases). There are 13 residues in the CDR3. Trimming pared 6 bases from V and 5 bases from J, leaving 12 bases between. Germline CDR1 is ENHRY and CDR2 is SYGVKD. The CDR3 DNA is TGTGCCATCAGCGCGAGGGAAAGAGATACGCAGTATTTT. This encodes CAISARERDTQYF.